The TCR beta chain described here comes from a study of T-cell reconstitution after alpha-beta-depleted transplantation in children. On this clonotype: One end of the junction is discordant with germline, which a read error may explain.

It was with unique molecular identifiers that the TCRbeta library was prepared. Each CDR3 protein gets one entry after TCRdb re-called the PCR reads with MiXCR. In the table there are 550,000 to 600,000 distinct CDR3 sequences, roughly 24% of which are singletons. The CDR3 length is 8 residues. Germline loops: CDR1 MNHEY, CDR2 SVGAGI. Sequenced material: PBMCs, mostly from graft donor cells, taken 360 days after TCRalphabeta/CD19-depleted stem cell transplant. This rearrangement joins TRBV6-5 to TRBJ1-2; D perhaps matches TRBD1 (5 bases). This sequence originates from a boy in the first two years of life who had a stem cell transplant for acute myeloid leukemia, so the T cells may come from the graft donor. CDR3 protein: CAKRGSAF. CDR3 nucleotide sequence: TGTGCCAAGAGGGGTTCGGCCTTC.